This TCR beta chain derives from a study of blood T cell repertoires in COVID-19. Study-level information: Collection of acute and convalescent COVID-19 samples took place in the United States, Italy and Spain. The cDNA or gDNA used as material had been derived from T cells, B-cell-depleted T cells, or PBMCs.

In the authors' methods: Amplified reference gene primers provided the basis for estimating nucleated cell counts. Some clones are missing from TCRdb's copy, which holds only in-frame ones; the method was immunoSEQ multiplex PCR. From that table come the V and J calls and clone size; the DNA was used to work out D and trimming. The data show under 150,000 clones, with around three quarters seen just once and roughly 8.6% held by the top ten. This clone has a handful of counts. In germline, CDR1 is MNHEY, CDR2 SMNVEV (reference sequence). The CDR3 loop spans 13 amino acids. V was clipped by 3 bases and J by 3 bases, with 9 bases between them.

The sequenced sample was peripheral blood. The chain has TRBV27 and TRBJ2-7, with no clear D. This sequence was found in a man in his fifties with active or convalescent COVID-19. As DNA, the CDR3 is TGTGCCAGCAGTTTCGACACCAGCTACGAGCAGTACTTC. It yields the protein CASSFDTSYEQYF.